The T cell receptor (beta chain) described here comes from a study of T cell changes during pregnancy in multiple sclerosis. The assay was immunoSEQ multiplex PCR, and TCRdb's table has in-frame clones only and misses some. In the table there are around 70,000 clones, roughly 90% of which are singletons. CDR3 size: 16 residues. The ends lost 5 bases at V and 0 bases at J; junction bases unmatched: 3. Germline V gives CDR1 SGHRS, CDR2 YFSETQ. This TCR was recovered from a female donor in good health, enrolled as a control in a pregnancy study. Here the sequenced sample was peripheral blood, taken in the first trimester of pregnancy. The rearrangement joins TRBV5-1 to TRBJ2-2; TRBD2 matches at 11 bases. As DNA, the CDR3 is TGCGCCAGCAGGACTAGCGGGACCTCGAACACCGGGGAGCTGTTTTTT. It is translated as CASRTSGTSNTGELFF.